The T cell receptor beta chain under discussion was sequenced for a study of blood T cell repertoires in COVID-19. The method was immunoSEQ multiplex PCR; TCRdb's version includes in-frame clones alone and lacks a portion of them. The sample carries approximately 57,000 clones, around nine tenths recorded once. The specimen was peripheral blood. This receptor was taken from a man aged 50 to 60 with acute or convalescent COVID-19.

In DNA, the CDR3 is TGTGCCAGCCGTGGGAGTTCAAATGAAAAACTGTTTTTT. Translated, it gives CASRGSSNEKLFF. The genes are TRBV7-2 and TRBJ1-4; D gene uncertain. The CDR3 has 13 residues. Germline-derived CDR1 and CDR2 are SGHTA and FQGNSA. V lost 8 bases to trimming and J lost 5 bases, with 12 bases between them.